This T cell receptor beta chain was retrieved from a study of blood T cell repertoires in COVID-19. Study as a whole: The cDNA or gDNA used as material had been derived from T cells, B-cell-depleted T cells, or PBMCs.

V gave up 2 bases and J gave up 2 bases; unmatched junction bases: 10. The CDR3 sequence is 16 residues long. Germline CDR1 reads SGHNT; CDR2 reads YYREEE (reference sequence). Researchers sorted participants into cohorts using their self-reported clinical history. A case of COVID-19 had been met by exposed participants within 2 weeks before study entry. Profiled with immunoSEQ multiplex PCR; TCRdb holds only in-frame clones, not every one. This sample has fewer than 400,000 clones, with 85% found just once. In this sample, this clone turned up once. J is TRBJ2-7 and V is TRBV5-4; 7 nucleotides align to TRBD2. This receptor was identified in a woman in her thirties who had been exposed to COVID-19. Sequencing was done on a sample of PBMCs or T cells enriched from blood (not recorded which). The CDR3 reads CASSFLAGVPPYEQYF. The CDR3 nucleotides read TGTGCCAGCAGCTTTTTAGCGGGTGTCCCGCCCTACGAGCAGTACTTC. Combining the CDR3 with reference TRBV5-4 and TRBJ2-7 gives the whole variable domain ETGVTQSPTHLIKTRGQQVTLRCSSQSGHNTVSWYQQALGQGPQFIFQYYREEENGRGNFPPRFSGLQFPNYSSELNVNALELDDSALYLCASSFLAGVPPYEQYFGPGTRLTVT.